One sample yielded the 25 T cell receptor beta chains listed below, sequenced in a study of T-cell reconstitution after alpha-beta-depleted transplantation in children. Unique molecular identifiers were incorporated when the TCRbeta library was constructed. TCRdb analysed the PCR reads with MiXCR anew, one entry per CDR3 protein. Of roughly 590,000 distinct CDR3 sequences listed, 15% to 20% are singletons. The sequencing here drew on PBMCs from the stem cell graft donor, taken from the stem cell graft. Receptor source: a human donor who donated a stem cell graft to a child with acute myeloid leukemia.

This clonotype occurred a few times. This sequence joins TRBV3-1 and TRBJ2-2; weak D call: TRBD2 (6 bases). Per the germline V gene, CDR1 is LGHDT and CDR2 is YNNKEL (reference sequence). Trimming left V 4 bases short and J 6 bases short, with 12 bases between. This CDR3 contains 14 residues. The CDR3 spells CASSLGLFAGELFF. The CDR3 coding sequence is TGTGCCAGCAGCCTGGGACTGTTCGCCGGGGAGCTGTTTTTT.

This clonotype was detected ten times or more. This chain joins TRBV29-1 and TRBJ2-5; D is tentatively TRBD1 or TRBD2 (5 bases each). This CDR3 spans 11 amino acids. The ends were cut back, 1 base at V and 5 bases at J, with 5 bases in the middle. Germline assignment: CDR1 SQVTM and CDR2 ANQGSEA. The CDR3 bases are TGCAGCGTTGAAGGGGGGGAGACCCAGTACTTC. It translates to CSVEGGETQYF. Full variable domain (rest looked up from reference TRBV29-1 and TRBJ2-5): SAVISQKPSRDICQRGTSLTIQCQVDSQVTMMFWYRQQPGQSLTLIATANQGSEATYESGFVIDKFPISRPNLTFSTLTVSNMSPEDSSIYLCSVEGGETQYFGPGTRLLVL.

This clonotype occurred many times. This chain joins TRBV11-1 and TRBJ2-3; D unresolved. Germline CDR1 SGHAT, CDR2 FQDESV (reference sequence). The CDR3 totals 18 residues. The V gene lost 5 bases and the J gene lost 2 bases, with 23 bases spanning the gap. CDR3 region: CASSPRGIPPYLTDTQYF. The CDR3, as DNA: TGTGCCAGCAGCCCAAGAGGCATACCGCCCTATCTCACAGATACGCAGTATTTT.

The sample holds many counts of this clonotype. The chain carries TRBV5-6 and TRBJ1-1; perhaps TRBD1 as D (5 bases). Germline V lookup: CDR1 SGHDT, CDR2 YYEEEE. The V end was cut by 4 bases, the J end by 5 bases, with 12 bases between. The CDR3 is 13 amino acids. This chain's CDR3 is CASSLWDGTEAFF. The CDR3 bases are TGTGCCAGCAGCCTATGGGACGGTACTGAAGCTTTCTTT.

The J gene is TRBJ1-5, the V gene TRBV7-2; D might be TRBD1 (5 bases). Trimming left V 5 bases short and J 10 bases short, with 15 bases between. The CDR3 extends over 13 amino acids. The V gene's germline CDR1 is SGHTA and CDR2 FQGNSA. In DNA form, the CDR3 reads TGTGCCAGCAGCAAGGAGGGGACTGGACCCCAGCATTTT. Amino acid sequence: CASSKEGTGPQHF.

This chain links TRBV5-4 with TRBJ2-2, with D maybe TRBD2 (6 bases). The CDR3 runs 13 residues. Deletions cut 1 base from V and 11 bases from J, with 12 bases between. Germline V gives CDR1 SGHNT, CDR2 YYREEE (reference sequence). The CDR3 DNA reads as TGTGCCAGCAGCTTGCGCCGGGACTCAGAGCTGTTTTTT. Amino acids: CASSLRRDSELFF.

The sample holds many counts of this clonotype. This chain joins TRBV10-3 and TRBJ2-7; 9 bases are shared with TRBD1. Looked up from germline, CDR1 is ENHRY and CDR2 is SYGVKD. CDR3 length: 13 amino acids. V shed 10 bases, J shed 3 bases, and the junction held 7 bases outside the gene matches. CDR3: CATGGQGNYEQYF. The CDR3 nucleotides are TGTGCCACGGGGGGACAGGGAAACTACGAGCAGTACTTC.

This clonotype was seen at least ten times. CDR3 residues: CAISVLSQGEYEQYF. In nucleotides, the CDR3 is TGTGCCATCAGTGTACTATCACAGGGAGAGTACGAGCAGTACTTC. The chain uses TRBV10-3 and TRBJ2-7, with TRBD1 as a possible D gene (6 bases). This CDR3 comprises 15 residues. Trimming took 4 bases from V and 4 from J, leaving 17 bases between them. Germline V CDR1 and CDR2: ENHRY, SYGVKD.

The table lists this clonotype with many counts. V is TRBV29-1 and J is TRBJ2-2; possibly TRBD1 or TRBD2 for D (6 bases each). The length of the CDR3 is 14 residues. Germline assignment: CDR1 SQVTM and CDR2 ANQGSEA. Trimming shortened V by 7 bases and J by 8 bases, and 20 bases separated the two germline ends. The CDR3 DNA is TGCAGCGCGCTAGTTAACAGGGACTCTGGGGAGCTGTTTTTT. This translates into CSALVNRDSGELFF.

The chain links TRBV11-2 to TRBJ2-7; D remains ambiguous. The CDR3 is made up of 14 amino acids. V lost 1 base and J lost 3, with 10 bases in between. CDR1 is SGHAT and CDR2 is FQNNGV in the germline V gene. The CDR3 DNA is TGTGCCAGCAGCTTAGGCGTAGTTGGCTACGAGCAGTACTTC. Amino acids: CASSLGVVGYEQYF.

This clonotype has just a few counts. The V call is TRBV15, the J call TRBJ2-7, with D unresolved. In germline, CDR1 is LNHNV, CDR2 YYDKDF (reference sequence). V dropped 0 bases and J dropped 4 bases, with 7 bases sitting between them. The CDR3 totals 13 residues. The CDR3 spells CATSRESGYEQYV. As DNA, the CDR3 is TGTGCCACCAGCAGAGAGAGTGGATACGAGCAGTACGTC.

The sample holds many counts of this clonotype. The rearrangement links TRBV6-2 or TRBV6-3 to TRBJ2-3; D may match TRBD1 or TRBD2 (5 bases each). The CDR3 contains 15 residues. From germline, CDR1 is MNHEY and CDR2 SVGEGT. The ends were cut back, 4 bases at V and 2 bases at J, with 13 bases in the middle. This CDR3 is CASSSRGEHTDTQYF. CDR3 nucleotides: TGTGCCAGCAGTTCGAGGGGCGAGCACACAGATACGCAGTATTTT.

This sequence joins TRBV24-1 and TRBJ2-1, with D maybe TRBD2 (5 bases). V was trimmed by 4 bases and J by 4 bases, leaving 7 bases between them. The CDR3 is made up of 13 amino acids. Germline V lookup: CDR1 KGHDR, CDR2 SFDVKD. The CDR3 coding sequence is TGTGCCACCAGTGACAGGACTTACAATGAGCAGTTCTTC. It translates to CATSDRTYNEQFF.

As for this clonotype: This could be a read error, since a much larger clone is one nucleotide away. The V and J genes are TRBV20-1 and TRBJ2-3, with 11 bases fitting TRBD2. Trimming took 4 bases from V and 2 from J; bases not matched to a gene: 8. The germline CDR1 and CDR2 sequences are DFQATT and SNEGSKA (reference sequence). This CDR3 is built from 16 residues. In nucleotides, the CDR3 is TGCAGTGCTACGCTAGCGGGGGGCCCTATCACAGATACGCAGTATTTT. Amino acid sequence: CSATLAGGPITDTQYF.

This chain uses TRBV12-3 or TRBV12-4 with TRBJ2-2; D remains unclear. V was trimmed by 6 bases and J by 4 bases, leaving 21 bases between them. The CDR3 consists of 17 residues. The CDR3 coding sequence is TGTGCCAGCAGCCGACCTTGGACGGTTAAAGCCACCGGGGAGCTGTTTTTT. Its protein is CASSRPWTVKATGELFF.

This clonotype was observed many times. J is TRBJ1-2 and V is TRBV9; D not resolved. Germline V lookup: CDR1 SGDLS, CDR2 YYNGEE. CDR3 size: 16 residues. Trimming stripped 3 bases from V and 0 bases from J, with 15 bases between. CDR3 bases: TGTGCCAGCAGCGCGATCAAGTACTCAGCTAACTATGGCTACACCTTC. It is translated as CASSAIKYSANYGYTF. Variable domain in full (rest from reference TRBV9 and TRBJ1-2): DSGVTQTPKHLITATGQRVTLRCSPRSGDLSVYWYQQSLDQGLQFLIQYYNGEERAKGNILERFSAQQFPDLHSELNLSSLELGDSALYFCASSAIKYSANYGYTFGSGTRLTVV.

The rearrangement uses TRBV5-1 and TRBJ2-3; 7 bases map to TRBD2. V dropped 2 bases and J dropped 5; count of bases not matched to a gene: 5. The CDR3 is 14 amino acids. Germline V gene data show CDR1 as SGHRS and CDR2 as YFSETQ. The CDR3 loop reads CASSFAAGQDTQYF. In DNA, the CDR3 is TGCGCCAGCAGCTTCGCAGCGGGGCAAGATACGCAGTATTTT.

Details on this clonotype: A much larger clonotype is one base distant, so this may be a read error. The gene calls are TRBV4-3 and TRBJ2-1; 12 bases align to TRBD1. Germline lookup yields CDR1 LGHNA and CDR2 YSLEER. The CDR3 extends over 14 amino acids. The CDR3 nucleotides read TGCGCCAGCAGCCGGGACAGGGGGCTAGATGAGCAGCTCTTC. Translating gives CASSRDRGLDEQLF.

At least ten counts were recorded for this clonotype. The V gene is TRBV7-2, the J gene TRBJ2-1, with D tentatively TRBD2 (5 bases). Trimming took off 0 bases at V and 6 bases at J, with 15 bases between the two ends. This CDR3 contains 16 residues. CDR1 and CDR2 (germline): SGHTA, FQGNSA. CDR3 protein: CASSLARADFSNEQFF. CDR3 bases: TGTGCCAGCAGCTTAGCCCGAGCGGACTTCTCCAATGAGCAGTTCTTC.

About this clonotype itself: One base away lies a much larger clone, so this may be a sequencing read error. This rearrangement joins TRBV20-1 to TRBJ2-3; the match to TRBD2 covers 13 bases. CDR3 length: 15 amino acids. Germline V gives CDR1 DFQATT, CDR2 SNEGSKA (reference sequence). CDR3 sequence: CSARSLAGGLDTRYF. CDR3 in DNA: TGCAGTGCTAGGTCACTAGCGGGGGGGCTAGATACGCGGTATTTT.

This clonotype has a count of ten or more. V and J are TRBV20-1 and TRBJ2-2, with unresolved D. The germline gives CDR1 DFQATT, CDR2 SNEGSKA (reference sequence). The CDR3 loop spans 12 amino acids. The V and J ends lost 1 base and 1 base respectively, with 1 base between them. The CDR3 loop is CSARVNTGELFF. The CDR3 nucleotides are TGCAGTGCTAGAGTGAACACCGGGGAGCTGTTTTTT.

The chain employs TRBV7-2 and TRBJ1-6; D not certain. The CDR3 consists of 15 residues. Per the germline V gene, CDR1 is SGHTA and CDR2 is FQGNSA. Trimming removed 4 bases from V and 13 bases from J, with 20 bases in between. The CDR3 region is CASSYTSGAGDPLHF. In DNA, the CDR3 is TGTGCCAGCAGCTACACATCGGGCGCCGGGGATCCCCTCCACTTT.

This clonotype showed up just once. The chain couples TRBV7-7 to TRBJ2-3, with TRBD1 as a possible D gene (5 bases). V was shortened by 2 bases and J by 3 bases, with 9 bases between the two germline ends. The CDR3 sequence is 14 residues long. Per germline, CDR1 SSHAT and CDR2 FNYEAQ (reference sequence). The CDR3 spells CASSLYAGTDTQYF. The CDR3 DNA reads TGTGCCAGCAGCTTATACGCAGGGACAGATACGCAGTATTTT.

The table lists this clonotype with a few counts. The V and J genes are TRBV6-5 and TRBJ2-1, with 11 bases that match TRBD2. CDR1 is MNHEY and CDR2 is SVGAGI in the germline V gene. The CDR3 contains 16 residues. Trimming at V came to 2 bases and at J to 7 bases, leaving 7 bases not matched to a gene. The CDR3, as DNA: TGTGCCAGCAGTTACGATGGGACTAGCGGACGGAATGAGCAGTTCTTC. It translates to CASSYDGTSGRNEQFF.

This clonotype was observed a handful of times. The genes are TRBV7-3 and TRBJ2-2; the D call may be TRBD1 or TRBD2 (5 bases each). Germline V lookup: CDR1 SGHTA, CDR2 FQGTGA. Between the trimmed V and J ends, which lost 5 bases and 3 bases, there was a span of 13 bases. The CDR3 loop spans 15 amino acids. The CDR3 here is CASSVSGTYTGELFF. CDR3 sequence (DNA): TGTGCCAGCAGCGTTTCCGGGACGTACACCGGGGAGCTGTTTTTT.